This T cell receptor (beta chain) was recovered during a study of OX40 agonist ivuxolimab in advanced cancers. Findings and limits, study-wide: In the 0.1 to 3.0 mg/kg range, CD4+ and CD8+ blood T cells had expanded clonally by week 6. Which antigen the expanded peripheral T cells recognized is unknown. Normalized expansion of T-cell clones was also low for some nonresponders.

Sequencing was performed with immunoSEQ multiplex PCR; in TCRdb, only in-frame clones are kept and a portion is missing. The profile shows roughly 80,000 clones, over 75% of them singletons. Per germline, CDR1 SGHTA and CDR2 FQGNSA. Between the trimmed V and J ends, which lost 1 base and 3 bases, there was a span of 12 bases. The CDR3 covers 15 residues. A note on this clone: Its cognate antigen is unknown.

The timepoints at which blood was sampled were baseline, cycle 4 day 1, and cycle 7 day 1. The V and J genes are TRBV7-2 and TRBJ2-5; D is perhaps TRBD1 (5 bases). Sequenced material: CD4+ or CD8+ T cells sorted from blood, taken in a trial of the OX40 agonist ivuxolimab. This TCR was recovered from an adult with an advanced solid tumor such as melanoma, head and neck, liver or kidney cancer. This chain's CDR3 is CASSLESWGKETQYF. Written as DNA, the CDR3 is TGTGCCAGCAGCTTAGAATCGTGGGGCAAAGAGACCCAGTACTTC.